This TCR beta chain is drawn from a study of siplizumab effects on memory and regulatory T cells. Study conclusions and caveats: On average, less than 75% of mappable alloreactive CD4+ clones were Treg-derived under siplizumab, against about 25% in controls. Few alloreactive clones mapped to unstimulated subsets.

Germline-derived CDR1 and CDR2 are SQVTM and ANQGSEA. CDR3 size: 13 residues. Losses at the gene ends were 6 bases for V and 7 bases for J; bases not matched to a gene: 9. The table came from immunoSEQ multiplex PCR; TCRdb's copy has only in-frame clones and leaves some out. The sample consists of some 100,000 clones, around 92% of them appearing once. Worth noting for this clone: Its target is not known.

Sequencing was carried out using CD4+ T cells sorted from blood. This sequence originates from a human donor in good health. Some clones in this sample may be carry-over from other donors' samples. J is TRBJ1-1 and V is TRBV29-1; 9 positions match TRBD1. CDR3 protein: CSVQPTGGNEAFF. The CDR3 DNA reads as TGCAGCGTGCAACCGACAGGGGGGAATGAAGCTTTCTTT.